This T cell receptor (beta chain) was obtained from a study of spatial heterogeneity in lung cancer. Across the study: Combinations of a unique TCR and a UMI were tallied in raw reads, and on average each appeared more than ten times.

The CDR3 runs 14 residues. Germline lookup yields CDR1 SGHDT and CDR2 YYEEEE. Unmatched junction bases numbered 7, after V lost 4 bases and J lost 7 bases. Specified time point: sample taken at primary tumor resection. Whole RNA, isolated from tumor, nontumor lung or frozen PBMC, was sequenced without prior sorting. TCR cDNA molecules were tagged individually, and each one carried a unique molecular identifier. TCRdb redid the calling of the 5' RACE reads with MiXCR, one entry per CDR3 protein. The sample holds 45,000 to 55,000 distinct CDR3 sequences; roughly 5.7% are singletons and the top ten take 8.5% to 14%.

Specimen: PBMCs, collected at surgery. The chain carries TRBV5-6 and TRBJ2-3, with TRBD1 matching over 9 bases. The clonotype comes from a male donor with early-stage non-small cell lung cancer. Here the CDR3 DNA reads TGTGCCAGCAGCCCCCGGGACAGGGATCATACGCAGTATTTT. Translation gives CASSPRDRDHTQYF.